Below, 17 T cell receptor beta chains from the same sample are listed, as sequenced in a study of blood T cell repertoires in COVID-19. Profiling relied on immunoSEQ multiplex PCR, and the TCRdb table lists in-frame clones only, not all of them. The sample lists around 140,000 clones, 86% occurring once. Material for sequencing was peripheral blood. These receptor sequences come from a woman aged 60-75 years with acute or convalescent COVID-19.

This clone was seen a single time. The V and J genes are TRBV9 and TRBJ1-2, with 8 bases lining up with TRBD1. Germline values: CDR1 SGDLS, CDR2 YYNGEE. The CDR3 sequence is 12 residues long. With 5 bases clipped from V and 8 bases from J, the junction kept 5 bases outside the gene matches. As DNA, the CDR3 is TGTGCCAGCAGTCCAGGGGGCCGGGGCTACACCTTC. It yields the protein CASSPGGRGYTF.

V and J are TRBV27 and TRBJ2-3; TRBD1 is a possible D gene (7 bases). The CDR3 runs to 17 residues. Germline CDR1 and CDR2: MNHEY and SMNVEV (reference sequence). V lost 0 bases and J 0 bases, leaving 13 bases between the germline ends. The DNA for the CDR3 is TGTGCCAGCAGTTTATCGGGACAGACTAGGAGCACAGATACGCAGTATTTT. This sequence encodes CASSLSGQTRSTDTQYF.

For this clone: This sample includes further DNA sequences coding for the same CDR3. The J gene is TRBJ2-1, the V gene TRBV14; 8 positions agree with TRBD2. The CDR3 runs to 15 residues. The V gene's germline CDR1 is SGHDN and CDR2 FVKESK. The V gene end was trimmed by 1 base and the J gene end by 5 bases; junction bases not matched to a gene: 4. CDR3 region: CASSQAAGANNEQFF. CDR3 in DNA: TGTGCCAGCAGCCAAGCAGCGGGGGCGAACAATGAGCAGTTCTTC.

The genes are TRBV15 and TRBJ2-2, with D uncertain. Germline V CDR1 and CDR2: LNHNV, YYDKDF (reference sequence). V lost 1 base, J lost 6 bases, and 3 bases lay in between. This CDR3 has 12 residues. CDR3 in amino acids: CATSRGPGELFF. The CDR3, as DNA: TGTGCCACCAGCAGAGGGCCCGGGGAGCTGTTTTTT.

The rearrangement uses TRBV6-2 or TRBV6-3 and TRBJ2-2; 11 nucleotides agree with TRBD2. V lost 2 bases and J lost 5; bases outside the gene matches: 13. CDR1 and CDR2 (germline): MNHEY, SVGEGT. The CDR3 extends over 19 amino acids. The CDR3 protein is CASSYPEIRASGGTGELFF. As DNA, the CDR3 is TGTGCCAGCAGTTACCCCGAAATAAGAGCTAGCGGGGGGACCGGGGAGCTGTTTTTT.

The chain recombines TRBV30 with TRBJ1-1; D perhaps matches TRBD1 (5 bases). This CDR3 is built from 13 residues. V dropped 1 base and J dropped 5 bases, with 11 bases sitting between them. Germline CDR1 and CDR2: GTSNPN and SVGIG (reference sequence). For the CDR3, the DNA is TGTGCCTGGAGTGCACAGGCTACGACTGAAGCTTTCTTT. This gives the protein CAWSAQATTEAFF.

Concerning this clone: Distinct nucleotide sequences in the sample also encode this CDR3. The chain has TRBV29-1 and TRBJ2-2; TRBD1 matches at 8 bases. The germline V gene has CDR1 SQVTM and CDR2 ANQGSEA. The CDR3 is 15 amino acids. V shed 7 bases, J shed 2 bases, and the junction held 9 bases outside the gene matches. This CDR3 is CSARAGTGNTGELFF. In nucleotides, the CDR3 is TGCAGCGCTAGGGCCGGGACAGGCAACACCGGGGAGCTGTTTTTT.

The chain is built from TRBV24-1 and TRBJ2-6; 9 bases are shared with TRBD1. The CDR3 loop spans 18 amino acids. With 2 bases clipped from V and 1 base from J, the junction kept 5 bases outside the gene matches. Germline V gene lookup returns CDR1 KGHDR and CDR2 SFDVKD. The CDR3 DNA is TGTGCCACCAGTGATTCGGGACAGGGCTCTTCTGGGGCCAACGTCCTGACTTTC. Its translation is CATSDSGQGSSGANVLTF.

The chain joins TRBV2 to TRBJ2-7, with TRBD1 matching 7 bases. V shed 6 bases, J shed 4 bases, and the junction held 9 bases outside the gene matches. Germline CDR1 SNHLY, CDR2 FYNNEI. The length of the CDR3 is 14 residues. CDR3 sequence reads: CASRGQRYKYEQYF. In nucleotides, the CDR3 is TGTGCCAGCAGGGGACAGCGATATAAGTACGAGCAGTACTTC.

This clone was observed a few times. J is TRBJ1-5 and V is TRBV19; D is unclear. The CDR3 runs to 13 residues. Trimming stripped 6 bases from V and 4 bases from J, with 10 bases between. Germline V lookup: CDR1 LNHDA, CDR2 SQIVND (reference sequence). The CDR3 loop is CASRWRGNQPQHF. The CDR3 DNA is TGTGCCAGTAGGTGGCGGGGTAATCAGCCCCAGCATTTT.

This clone was counted between two and nine times. The J gene is TRBJ1-5, the V gene TRBV24-1; TRBD1 matches at 7 bases. Trimming took 1 base from V and 3 from J; bases not matched to a gene: 5. CDR1 and CDR2 (germline): KGHDR, SFDVKD. CDR3 size: 16 residues. For the CDR3, the DNA is TGTGCCACCAGTGATTTCACAGGGGACCACAATCAGCCCCAGCATTTT. Translating it yields CATSDFTGDHNQPQHF.

This sequence joins TRBV2 and TRBJ1-1; no reliable D call. This CDR3 is 13 amino acids long. The germline CDR1 and CDR2 sequences are SNHLY and FYNNEI. Trimming took off 1 base at V and 3 bases at J, with 6 bases between the two ends. The chain's CDR3 is CASSEDRHTEAFF. The CDR3 coding sequence is TGTGCCAGCAGTGAAGACAGACACACTGAAGCTTTCTTT.

The V call is TRBV28, the J call TRBJ1-1; maybe TRBD1 (5 bases). The V gene's germline CDR1 is MDHEN and CDR2 SYDVKM. V lost 3 bases and J 4 bases, leaving 12 bases between the germline ends. CDR3 length: 14 amino acids. The CDR3 DNA is TGTGCCAGCAGTTTTTTCCCGGGGGGCACTGAAGCTTTCTTT. It codes for CASSFFPGGTEAFF.

The genes are TRBV5-1 and TRBJ2-1; TRBD1 is a possible D gene (5 bases). This CDR3 spans 15 amino acids. Trimming cost V 4 bases and J 4 bases, with 15 bases left between them. Germline values: CDR1 SGHRS, CDR2 YFSETQ. The CDR3 coding sequence is TGCGCCAGCAGCCTCCAGCAGGGTGGATACAATGAGCAGTTCTTC. Translation: CASSLQQGGYNEQFF.

The V and J genes are TRBV24-1 and TRBJ2-3; D unresolved. This CDR3 region has 11 residues. Looked up from germline, CDR1 is KGHDR and CDR2 is SFDVKD. With 6 bases removed from V and 2 bases from J, the gap between germline ends came to 2 bases. The CDR3 protein is CATSYTDTQYF. CDR3 sequence (DNA): TGTGCCACCAGTTACACAGATACGCAGTATTTT.

V is TRBV3-1 (or the pseudogene TRBV3-2) and J is TRBJ2-7; 7 positions match TRBD2. V trimming: 4 bases; J trimming: 6 bases; junction bases outside the gene matches: 9. Germline lookup yields CDR1 LGHDT and CDR2 YNNKEL (reference sequence). The CDR3 runs to 14 residues. The CDR3: CASSPLWGGGEQYF. CDR3 nucleotides: TGTGCCAGCAGCCCTTTATGGGGGGGAGGCGAGCAGTACTTC.

This clone was seen a single time. The genes are TRBV10-2 and TRBJ2-3, with 13 bases aligning to TRBD2. The CDR3 sequence is 16 residues long. The ends lost 5 bases at V and 6 bases at J; junction bases unmatched: 8. Germline values: CDR1 WSHSY, CDR2 SAAADI. CDR3: CASSRTSGGPRDTQYF. The CDR3 DNA follows: TGCGCCAGCAGTCGGACTAGCGGGGGCCCGCGGGATACGCAGTATTTT.